Given below is one T cell receptor beta chain in context. Its antigen is not known. The source of the sample is a study of radiotherapy plus CTLA-4 blockade in lung cancer. For the study at large: Of the patients, about 17% showed objective responses and roughly 30% attained disease control. The study, taken as a whole, reports: Reports state that early shifts in blood T cell clones, with interferon-beta, best predicted response. Peripheral blood showed expansion of tumor-derived TCR clones after radiotherapy and ipilimumab.

This CDR3 comprises 16 residues. After removal of 2 bases from V and 5 bases from J, the junction contained 8 bases not matched to a gene. Germline lookup yields CDR1 ENHRY and CDR2 SYGVKD. This table comes from immunoSEQ multiplex PCR, and its TCRdb copy is limited to in-frame clones, with some not included. The sample shows fewer than 45,000 clones, around 70% of them seen only once. Sample: peripheral blood, taken from a patient treated with radiotherapy plus ipilimumab. This TCR was recovered from a human donor with non-small cell lung cancer who had stable disease on radiotherapy plus ipilimumab. The chain recombines TRBV10-3 with TRBJ1-1; 10 bases agree with TRBD1. The CDR3 sequence is CAISEGRQGARTEAFF. Here the CDR3 DNA reads TGTGCCATCAGTGAGGGCCGACAGGGGGCCAGGACTGAAGCTTTCTTT.